This T cell receptor (beta chain) emerged from a study of T cell changes during pregnancy in multiple sclerosis. TCRdb's table, derived via immunoSEQ multiplex PCR, lists solely in-frame clones and lacks some. Of about 40,000 clones listed, roughly 88% are singletons. Germline V CDR1 and CDR2: MNHEY, SVGAGI. V lost 4 bases and J lost 1, with 13 bases in between. This CDR3 comprises 15 residues. This clonotype was sampled from a female donor in good health, enrolled as a control in a pregnancy study. The sample was peripheral blood, taken in the second trimester of pregnancy. The rearrangement uses TRBV6-5 and TRBJ1-1; TRBD1 might be the D (5 bases). The CDR3 is CASSSGTGENTEAFF. CDR3 in DNA: TGTGCCAGCAGTTCCGGGACGGGAGAGAACACTGAAGCTTTCTTT.